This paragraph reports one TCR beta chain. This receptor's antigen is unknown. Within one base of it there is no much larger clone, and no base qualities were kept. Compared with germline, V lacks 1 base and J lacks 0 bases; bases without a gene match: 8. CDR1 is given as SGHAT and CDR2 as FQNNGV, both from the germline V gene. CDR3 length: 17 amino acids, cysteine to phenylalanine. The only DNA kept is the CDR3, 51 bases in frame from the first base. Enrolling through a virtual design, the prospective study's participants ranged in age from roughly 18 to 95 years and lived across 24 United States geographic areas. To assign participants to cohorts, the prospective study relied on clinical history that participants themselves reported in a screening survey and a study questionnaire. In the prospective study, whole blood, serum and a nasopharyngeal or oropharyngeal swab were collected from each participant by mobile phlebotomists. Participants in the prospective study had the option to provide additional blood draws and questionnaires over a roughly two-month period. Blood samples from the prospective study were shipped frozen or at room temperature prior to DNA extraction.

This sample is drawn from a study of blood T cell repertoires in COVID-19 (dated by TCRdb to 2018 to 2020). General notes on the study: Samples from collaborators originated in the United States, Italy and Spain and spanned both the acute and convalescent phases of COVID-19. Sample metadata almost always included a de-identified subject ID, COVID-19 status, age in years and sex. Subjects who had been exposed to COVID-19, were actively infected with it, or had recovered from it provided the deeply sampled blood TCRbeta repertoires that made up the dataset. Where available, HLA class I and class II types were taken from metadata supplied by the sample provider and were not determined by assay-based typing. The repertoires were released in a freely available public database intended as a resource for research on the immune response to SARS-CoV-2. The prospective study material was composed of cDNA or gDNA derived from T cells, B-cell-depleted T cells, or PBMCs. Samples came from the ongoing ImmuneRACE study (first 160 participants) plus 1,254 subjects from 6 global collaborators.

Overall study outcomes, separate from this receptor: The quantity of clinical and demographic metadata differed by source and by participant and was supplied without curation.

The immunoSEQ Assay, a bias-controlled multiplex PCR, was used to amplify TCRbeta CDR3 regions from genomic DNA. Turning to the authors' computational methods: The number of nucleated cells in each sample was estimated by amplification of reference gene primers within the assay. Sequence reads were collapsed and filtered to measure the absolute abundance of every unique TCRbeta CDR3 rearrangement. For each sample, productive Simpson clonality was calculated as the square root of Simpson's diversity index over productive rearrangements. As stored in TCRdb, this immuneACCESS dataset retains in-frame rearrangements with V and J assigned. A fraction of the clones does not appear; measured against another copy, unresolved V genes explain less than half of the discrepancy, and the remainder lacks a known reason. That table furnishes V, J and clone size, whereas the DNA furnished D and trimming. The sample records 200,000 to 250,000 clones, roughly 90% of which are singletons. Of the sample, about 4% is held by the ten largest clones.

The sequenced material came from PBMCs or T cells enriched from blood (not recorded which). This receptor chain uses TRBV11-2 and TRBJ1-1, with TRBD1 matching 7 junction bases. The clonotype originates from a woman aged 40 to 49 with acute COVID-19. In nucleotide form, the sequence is TGTGCCAGCAGCTTAGGTACTTGGGACAGCTTGAACACTGAAGCTTTCTTT. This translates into CASSLGTWDSLNTEAFF.